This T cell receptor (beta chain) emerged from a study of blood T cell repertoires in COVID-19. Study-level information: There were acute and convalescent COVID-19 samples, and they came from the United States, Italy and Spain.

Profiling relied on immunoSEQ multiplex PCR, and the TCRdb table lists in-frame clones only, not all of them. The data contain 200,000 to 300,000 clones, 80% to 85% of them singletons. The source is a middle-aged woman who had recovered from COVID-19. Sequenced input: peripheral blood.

The CDR3 here is CASRRVGYGDSPLHF. The CDR3, as DNA: TGTGCCAGCAGGAGGGTTGGGTATGGGGATTCACCCCTCCACTTT. The chain carries TRBV6-4 and TRBJ1-6, with unresolved D. CDR3 length equals 15 residues. The germline gives CDR1 MRHNA, CDR2 SNTAGT. V dropped 6 bases and J dropped 8 bases, with 17 bases sitting between them.